The clone carrying this T cell receptor beta chain was observed once. The length of the CDR3 is 19 residues. The germline V gene encodes CDR1 LNHDA and CDR2 SQIVND (reference sequence). Trimming took 4 bases from V and 0 from J; bases not matched to a gene: 15. This specimen belongs to a study of blood T cell repertoires in COVID-19. Repertoires were generated with immunoSEQ multiplex PCR, while TCRdb's copy carries only in-frame clones and drops some. In the table there are 45,000 to 60,000 clones, less than 90% of which are singletons. The chain carries TRBV19 and TRBJ2-5, with 9 nucleotides matching TRBD2. Material: peripheral blood. The sequence came from a woman older than 75 with acute or convalescent COVID-19. CDR3 in amino acids: CASSRGLGIAGADQETQYF. The CDR3 DNA is TGTGCCAGTAGTAGGGGCCTGGGCATAGCGGGGGCAGACCAAGAGACCCAGTACTTC.